Following are 23 T cell receptor beta chains from one sample sequenced in a study of cytomegalovirus exposure and HLA in healthy donors. 60 Vbeta and 13 Jbeta primers were used in PCR. Only in-frame clones appear in the TCRdb table, and some are missing; sequencing was by immunoSEQ multiplex PCR. The repertoire includes tens of thousands of clones, roughly four fifths of them detected once, and 12% sits in the top ten. Sequencing was performed on PBMCs. These receptors were collected from a male donor in good health and CMV-seropositive.

V is TRBV5-1 and J is TRBJ1-4; 10 positions agree with TRBD1. Germline V gene sequence: CDR1 SGHRS, CDR2 YFSETQ. CDR3 size: 15 residues. V lost 5 bases, J lost 6 bases, and 7 bases stayed unmatched. The CDR3 reads CASSLPGTGDEKLFF. In nucleotides, the CDR3 is TGCGCCAGCAGTCTTCCCGGGACAGGGGATGAAAAACTGTTTTTT.

This clone has just a few counts. J is TRBJ1-1 and V is TRBV25-1; D might be TRBD1 (5 bases). V lost 5 bases and J lost 6, with 16 bases in between. CDR1 is MGHDK and CDR2 is SYGVNS in the germline V gene. The CDR3 length is 14 residues. The CDR3 DNA reads as TGTGCCAGCAGTTTTATCGGTGGAGGGGCTGAAGCTTTCTTT. Protein: CASSFIGGGAEAFF.

CDR3 DNA: TGCGCCAGCAGCCAAGATGGGACAGCCCCAAACTATGGCTACACCTTC. This encodes CASSQDGTAPNYGYTF. This rearrangement joins TRBV4-1 to TRBJ1-2; 7 nucleotides align to TRBD1. CDR1 and CDR2 (germline): MGHRA, YSYEKL. The V segment lost 0 bases and the J segment 2 bases; nucleotides outside the gene matches: 6. This CDR3 has 16 residues.

The V and J genes are TRBV6-1 and TRBJ2-4; maybe TRBD1 (5 bases). This CDR3 is 14 amino acids long. In germline, CDR1 is MNHNS, CDR2 SASEGT. Trimming pared 5 bases from V and 6 bases from J, leaving 14 bases between. This chain's CDR3 is CASSSGNKLNIQYF. In DNA, the CDR3 is TGTGCCAGCAGTTCAGGGAATAAACTAAACATTCAGTACTTC.

The chain carries TRBV5-1 and TRBJ2-7; 9 nucleotides agree with TRBD1. This CDR3 has 14 amino acids. Trimming removed 4 bases from V and 4 bases from J; junction bases left unmatched: 6. Looked up from germline, CDR1 is SGHRS and CDR2 is YFSETQ. In nucleotides, the CDR3 is TGCGCCAGCAGCCCGGGACAGGGTTCGTACGAGCAGTACTTC. Translation: CASSPGQGSYEQYF.

V is TRBV19 and J is TRBJ2-7; D uncertain. The germline V gene has CDR1 LNHDA and CDR2 SQIVND (reference sequence). Trimming left V 4 bases short and J 0 bases short, with 7 bases between. The CDR3 sequence is 13 residues long. The CDR3 here is CASSRAPSYEQYF. In nucleotides, the CDR3 is TGTGCCAGTAGTAGGGCACCCTCCTACGAGCAGTACTTC. The entire variable domain, with the rest obtained from reference TRBV19 and TRBJ2-7, is as follows: DGGITQSPKYLFRKEGQNVTLSCEQNLNHDAMYWYRQDPGQGLRLIYYSQIVNDFQKGDIAEGYSVSREKKESFPLTVTSAQKNPTAFYLCASSRAPSYEQYFGPGTRLTVT.

Notes on this clone: The junction departs from germline at one end; a sequencing error may be responsible. The chain recombines TRBV15 with TRBJ2-2; 12 nucleotides align to TRBD2. The CDR3 loop spans 16 amino acids. Germline V lookup: CDR1 LNHNV, CDR2 YYDKDF (reference sequence). In DNA, the CDR3 is TGTGCCGCCAGCAGCCGACTAGCGGGAGTCGGCGGGGAGCTGTTTTTT. Its translation: CAASSRLAGVGGELFF.

J is TRBJ1-3 and V is TRBV18, with D possibly TRBD1 on 6 matching bases. V gave up 0 bases and J gave up 0 bases, with 12 bases separating them. In germline, CDR1 is KGHSH, CDR2 LQKENI. The CDR3 is made up of 17 amino acids. In DNA, the CDR3 is TGTGCCAGCTCACCACCCGGGGGGCGAGGCTCTGGAAACACCATATATTTT. It specifies CASSPPGGRGSGNTIYF.

The V gene is TRBV5-1, the J gene TRBJ2-3; 8 bases line up with TRBD1. The V and J ends lost 0 bases and 0 bases, in that order; junction bases with no gene match: 3. CDR1 SGHRS and CDR2 YFSETQ come from the germline V gene. The CDR3 runs to 16 residues. CDR3 sequence reads: CASSLGQGASTDTQYF. The CDR3 DNA reads as TGCGCCAGCAGCTTGGGTCAGGGGGCAAGCACAGATACGCAGTATTTT.

This chain links TRBV6-1 with TRBJ2-3; 10 bases are a match to TRBD2. V was clipped by 3 bases and J by 6 bases; unmatched bases: 0. The germline V gene encodes CDR1 MNHNS and CDR2 SASEGT. The CDR3 is 13 residues long. CDR3 DNA sequence: TGTGCCAGCAGTGAGGGACTAGCGGATACGCAGTATTTT. This codes for CASSEGLADTQYF.

CDR3 protein: CAISESGATDTQYF. For the CDR3, the DNA is TGTGCCATCAGTGAGTCGGGGGCTACAGATACGCAGTATTTT. The rearrangement uses TRBV10-3 and TRBJ2-3; maybe TRBD1 (6 bases). From germline, CDR1 is ENHRY and CDR2 SYGVKD. Trimming shortened V by 0 bases and J by 3 bases, and 7 bases separated the two germline ends. The CDR3 loop spans 14 amino acids.

This chain uses TRBV6-5 with TRBJ2-2; D unclear. V was trimmed by 3 bases and J by 0 bases, leaving 11 bases between them. Germline CDR1 is MNHEY and CDR2 is SVGAGI. This CDR3 has 16 residues. This chain's CDR3 is CASSYQRFANTGELFF. The CDR3, as DNA: TGTGCCAGCAGTTATCAGCGATTCGCGAACACCGGGGAGCTGTTTTTT.

The chain is built from TRBV28 and TRBJ2-1, with 11 nucleotides matching TRBD1. The CDR3 spans 15 residues. Germline V gene sequence: CDR1 MDHEN, CDR2 SYDVKM. Unmatched junction bases numbered 9, after V lost 8 bases and J lost 6 bases. The CDR3: CASLRDRGRANEQFF. The CDR3 DNA is TGTGCCAGCCTTAGGGACAGGGGGAGGGCCAATGAGCAGTTCTTC.

A few counts support this clone. This chain links TRBV6-6 with TRBJ2-2; 7 bases map to TRBD1. Looked up from germline, CDR1 is MNHNY and CDR2 is SVGAGI (reference sequence). The CDR3 covers 15 residues. V lost 2 bases and J lost 0; bases outside the gene matches: 0. The CDR3 nucleotides read TGTGCCAGCAGTTACGACAGGGCGAACACCGGGGAGCTGTTTTTT. As protein: CASSYDRANTGELFF.

The genes are TRBV18 and TRBJ2-1; possible D gene TRBD1, 7 bases. V was shortened by 1 base and J by 4 bases, with 14 bases between the two germline ends. Germline lookup yields CDR1 KGHSH and CDR2 LQKENI. The CDR3 is 16 residues long. CDR3 loop: CASSPRAGTDYNEQFF. In DNA, the CDR3 is TGTGCCAGCTCACCACGGGCGGGGACAGATTACAATGAGCAGTTCTTC.

This chain links TRBV7-9 with TRBJ1-2; D is unresolved. The CDR3 covers 16 residues. V lost 4 bases and J 0 bases, leaving 15 bases between the germline ends. Germline V CDR1 and CDR2: SEHNR, FQNEAQ (reference sequence). This CDR3 is CASSSQTGGANYGYTF. Here the CDR3 DNA reads TGTGCCAGCAGCTCCCAGACCGGCGGAGCTAACTATGGCTACACCTTC.

The rearrangement uses TRBV7-9 and TRBJ2-1; a possible D gene is TRBD1 (6 bases). Germline values: CDR1 SEHNR, CDR2 FQNEAQ (reference sequence). The CDR3 contains 14 residues. Trimming took 5 bases from V and 4 from J, leaving 12 bases between them. CDR3 DNA: TGTGCCAGCAGCCCTCGGACAGATTACAATGAGCAGTTCTTC. This sequence encodes CASSPRTDYNEQFF.

CDR3 sequence reads: CASSLDGSGKSTDTQYF. Written as DNA, the CDR3 is TGTGCCAGCAGCTTGGACGGCAGCGGGAAAAGCACAGATACGCAGTATTTT. The chain has TRBV5-6 and TRBJ2-3, with 7 bases that match TRBD2. The CDR3 runs 17 residues. Germline V CDR1 and CDR2: SGHDT, YYEEEE. The J segment lost 0 bases and the V segment lost 0 bases, leaving 7 bases of the junction unmatched.

The chain couples TRBV15 to TRBJ2-6; 9 bases agree with TRBD1. The CDR3 consists of 17 residues. Losses at the gene ends were 3 bases for V and 3 bases for J; bases not matched to a gene: 6. Germline CDR1 reads LNHNV; CDR2 reads YYDKDF (reference sequence). The CDR3 spells CATSRGQGVGGANVLTF. DNA of the CDR3: TGTGCCACCAGCAGGGGACAGGGAGTGGGTGGGGCCAACGTCCTGACTTTC.

This clone appeared once. The rearrangement links TRBV5-1 to TRBJ1-1, with TRBD1 as a possible D gene (5 bases). Trimming stripped 0 bases from V and 3 bases from J, with 15 bases between. CDR3 length equals 16 residues. In germline, CDR1 is SGHRS, CDR2 YFSETQ. The CDR3 nucleotides are TGCGCCAGCAGCTTGGATGGGGGAGGGGTGGACACTGAAGCTTTCTTT. Its protein is CASSLDGGGVDTEAFF.

The chain is built from TRBV28 and TRBJ1-1; a weak D match, TRBD1 (6 bases). CDR3 length: 15 residues. Germline CDR1 and CDR2: MDHEN and SYDVKM. Trimming left V 5 bases short and J 0 bases short, with 13 bases between. The CDR3 coding sequence is TGTGCCAGCAGTAGTACAGGGTTTATGAACACTGAAGCTTTCTTT. Translating gives CASSSTGFMNTEAFF.

V and J are TRBV27 and TRBJ2-7; D gene ambiguous. Trimming took off 0 bases at V and 5 bases at J, with 11 bases between the two ends. Germline CDR1 is MNHEY and CDR2 is SMNVEV (reference sequence). This CDR3 has 14 residues. Written as DNA, the CDR3 is TGTGCCAGCAGTTTATCTGAGCGTTTGCACGAGCAGTACTTC. This sequence encodes CASSLSERLHEQYF.

The rearrangement uses TRBV2 and TRBJ2-1; 8 bases align to TRBD1. CDR3 length: 16 amino acids. The ends lost 6 bases at V and 4 bases at J; junction bases unmatched: 11. CDR1 SNHLY and CDR2 FYNNEI come from the germline V gene. The CDR3 sequence: CASRPRTGPDYNEQFF. As DNA, the CDR3 is TGTGCCAGCAGACCTCGGACAGGGCCCGATTACAATGAGCAGTTCTTC.